Presented here are 32 T cell receptor beta chains from one specimen sequenced in a study of identical twins. TCRdb fed the 5' RACE reads into MiXCR, producing one record per CDR3 protein. The sample lists some 760,000 distinct CDR3 sequences; about 20% were seen once. This sample also belongs to another study, concerning T cells expressing NK-cell markers.

Sequencing was carried out using PBMCs. These receptors all come from a woman aged 18 to 35 in good health.

V is TRBV5-1 and J is TRBJ2-7, with TRBD1 matching 10 bases. Germline CDR1 reads SGHRS; CDR2 reads YFSETQ. V was pared by 0 bases and J by 7 bases, with 4 bases of the junction left unmatched. The CDR3 spans 14 residues. DNA of the CDR3: TGCGCCAGCAGCTTGGGACAGGGGGCTTGGGAGCAGTACTTC. Protein sequence: CASSLGQGAWEQYF.

This clonotype was counted a few times. The J gene is TRBJ2-2, the V gene TRBV15; D not resolved. CDR1 and CDR2 (germline): LNHNV, YYDKDF (reference sequence). The length of the CDR3 is 14 residues. Trimming took off 2 bases at V and 9 bases at J, with 13 bases between the two ends. The CDR3, as DNA: TGTGCCACCAGCAGATCCCCGACCGACCGGGAGCTGTTTTTT. Amino acids: CATSRSPTDRELFF. Full variable domain (missing parts from reference TRBV15 and TRBJ2-2): DAMVIQNPRYQVTQFGKPVTLSCSQTLNHNVMYWYQQKSSQAPKLLFHYYDKDFNNEADTPDNFQSRRPNTSFCFLDIRSPGLGDTAMYLCATSRSPTDRELFFGEGSRLTVL.

V usage is TRBV28 and J usage is TRBJ2-7, with D possibly matching TRBD2 (5 bases). The CDR3 covers 13 residues. Germline V gene data show CDR1 as MDHEN and CDR2 as SYDVKM. Deletions cut 3 bases from V and 5 bases from J, with 11 bases between. CDR3 sequence (DNA): TGTGCCAGCAGTTTCGCGGGTTTCCACGAGCAGTACTTC. Translating it yields CASSFAGFHEQYF.

The gene calls are TRBV5-5 and TRBJ2-5, with D perhaps matching TRBD2 (5 bases). Trimming shortened V by 0 bases and J by 4 bases, and 19 bases separated the two germline ends. There are 17 residues in the CDR3. Per germline, CDR1 SGHKS and CDR2 YYEKEE (reference sequence). The CDR3 DNA sequence: TGTGCCAGCAGCTTGGTGTGGAGCGGTTCTCCCCCAGAGACCCAGTACTTC. It codes for CASSLVWSGSPPETQYF.

This clonotype has more than one count but fewer than ten. This chain links TRBV6-2 or TRBV6-3 with TRBJ2-1; 7 bases line up with TRBD1. V dropped 4 bases and J dropped 2; count of bases not matched to a gene: 8. There are 16 residues in the CDR3. Looked up from germline, CDR1 is MNHEY and CDR2 is SVGEGT. In DNA, the CDR3 is TGTGCCAGCAGTTCCCTGAGCAGGGGGACCTACAATGAGCAGTTCTTC. Translation: CASSSLSRGTYNEQFF.

There are many counts of this clonotype. CDR3 amino acids: CASSPRQQETQYF. The CDR3 DNA sequence: TGTGCCAGCAGTCCTAGACAGCAAGAGACCCAGTACTTC. V gene TRBV12-3 or TRBV12-4 combines with J gene TRBJ2-5; maybe TRBD1 (5 bases). This CDR3 region has 13 residues. V gave up 5 bases and J gave up 2 bases, with 9 bases separating them.

V usage is TRBV5-1 and J usage is TRBJ1-2; D unclear. Germline V gives CDR1 SGHRS, CDR2 YFSETQ. Trimming took off 9 bases at V and 7 bases at J, with 19 bases between the two ends. This CDR3 has 13 residues. The CDR3 bases are TGCGCCACCCCGCTTTTGGAGGGCGGTGGCTACACCTTC. Translated: CATPLLEGGGYTF.

This rearrangement joins TRBV12-3 or TRBV12-4 to TRBJ1-2; D possibly corresponds to TRBD1 (6 bases). The CDR3 is made up of 13 amino acids. V lost 1 base to trimming and J lost 9 bases, with 12 bases between them. The DNA of the CDR3 is TGTGCCAGCAGTTTAGAGGGACATCTAAGCTACACCTTC. This gives the protein CASSLEGHLSYTF.

This clonotype was detected a few times. The chain joins TRBV20-1 to TRBJ2-1; D is unresolved. V was clipped by 3 bases and J by 7 bases, with 7 bases between them. Germline values: CDR1 DFQATT, CDR2 SNEGSKA (reference sequence). The length of the CDR3 is 11 residues. The CDR3 DNA sequence: TGCAGTGCTAGGGGGTGGAATGAGCAGTTCTTC. This codes for CSARGWNEQFF.

The CDR3, as DNA: TGTGCCAGCTCACCCGACCCATCCTCAGACACCGGGGAGCTGTTTTTT. This translates into CASSPDPSSDTGELFF. This chain uses TRBV18 with TRBJ2-2; D unclear. V was cut by 3 bases and J by 3 bases, with 14 bases left in between. There are 16 residues in the CDR3. Germline assignment: CDR1 KGHSH and CDR2 LQKENI. Full variable domain (rest looked up from reference TRBV18 and TRBJ2-2): NAGVMQNPRHLVRRRGQEARLRCSPMKGHSHVYWYRQLPEEGLKFMVYLQKENIIDESGMPKERFSAEFPKEGPSILRIQQVVRGDSAAYFCASSPDPSSDTGELFFGEGSRLTVL.

The chain recombines TRBV6-1 with TRBJ1-2; D call uncertain. Trimming left V 4 bases short and J 4 bases short, with 13 bases between. The CDR3 has 14 residues. Germline lookup yields CDR1 MNHNS and CDR2 SASEGT. CDR3 coding DNA: TGTGCCAGCAGTGCGACGACGGTTCCCTATGGCTACACCTTC. It translates to CASSATTVPYGYTF.

This clonotype was detected a few times. CDR3 sequence (DNA): TGTGCCAGCAGCCAAGGACTAGTTTACGAGCAGTACTTC. Amino acid sequence: CASSQGLVYEQYF. The gene calls are TRBV3-1 and TRBJ2-7; D is possibly TRBD2 (6 bases). This CDR3 spans 13 amino acids. V shed 1 base and J shed 4 bases, with 8 bases lying between them. CDR1 is LGHDT, CDR2 YNNKEL, per germline (reference sequence).

The chain has TRBV12-3 or TRBV12-4 and TRBJ1-6, with 8 bases that match TRBD1. Germline trimming cut 5 bases from V and 8 bases from J; bases unmatched to any gene: 2. The CDR3 loop spans 13 amino acids. CDR3 bases: TGTGCCAGCAGTCCAGGGGGCTATTCACCCCTCCACTTT. Its protein is CASSPGGYSPLHF.

For this clonotype: At one end, the junction sequence differs from germline, possibly due to a read error. The CDR3 DNA is TGCGCCAGCAGGGAGGATCGGGGAAACTTTCAGTACTTC. Its translation is CASREDRGNFQYF. The rearrangement joins TRBV5-1 to TRBJ2-4; the D gene is possibly TRBD2 (5 bases). The CDR3 runs to 13 residues. In germline, CDR1 is SGHRS, CDR2 YFSETQ.

The chain has TRBV3-1 and TRBJ2-7, with 11 bases lining up with TRBD1. Unmatched junction bases numbered 6, after V lost 5 bases and J lost 6 bases. CDR1 is LGHDT, CDR2 YNNKEL, per germline (reference sequence). The CDR3 sequence is 14 residues long. The CDR3 reads CASSFRTGGVEQYF. The CDR3 DNA reads TGTGCCAGCAGCTTCCGGACAGGGGGCGTCGAGCAGTACTTC.

The chain carries TRBV10-3 and TRBJ2-7, with 7 nucleotides matching TRBD2. With 8 bases clipped from V and 2 bases from J, the junction kept 9 bases outside the gene matches. CDR3 length equals 14 residues. Germline V CDR1 and CDR2: ENHRY, SYGVKD. CDR3 nucleotide sequence: TGTGCCATCTCTGCGGGAGAGCGCCCCTACGAGCAGTACTTC. It codes for CAISAGERPYEQYF.

The V call is TRBV7-9, the J call TRBJ2-3, with 9 bases matching TRBD2. With V trimmed by 1 base and J by 2 bases, 7 bases remained unmatched. CDR1 and CDR2 (germline): SEHNR, FQNEAQ (reference sequence). The CDR3 is 17 amino acids. In DNA, the CDR3 is TGTGCCAGCAGCTTAGGTCTATCTAGCGGGGCCACAGATACGCAGTATTTT. It is translated as CASSLGLSSGATDTQYF.

The chain is built from TRBV7-2 and TRBJ1-3, with D hard to call. V was clipped by 4 bases and J by 4 bases, with 8 bases between them. Per the germline V gene, CDR1 is SGHTA and CDR2 is FQGNSA. The CDR3 covers 13 residues. CDR3: CASSSRWGNTIYF. In DNA, the CDR3 is TGTGCCAGCAGCTCCCGATGGGGAAACACCATATATTTT.

The chain recombines TRBV20-1 with TRBJ2-1; 9 bases align to TRBD1. V lost 6 bases, J lost 0 bases, and 15 bases stayed unmatched. The CDR3 length is 18 residues. CDR1 DFQATT and CDR2 SNEGSKA come from the germline V gene (reference sequence). The CDR3 nucleotides are TGCAGTGCCGCACCCGGGACAGGGCAATTTCTCTCCTACAATGAGCAGTTCTTC. Its translation: CSAAPGTGQFLSYNEQFF.

This chain connects TRBV7-9 to TRBJ2-7; D is uncertain. The germline V gene has CDR1 SEHNR and CDR2 FQNEAQ (reference sequence). Trimming shortened V by 1 base and J by 6 bases, and 10 bases separated the two germline ends. This CDR3 spans 13 amino acids. The CDR3 DNA follows: TGTGCCAGCAGCTTAGAGGTCAGCTCCGAGCAGTACTTC. Protein: CASSLEVSSEQYF. The whole variable domain, remainder taken from reference TRBV7-9 and TRBJ2-7, is DTGVSQNPRHKITKRGQNVTFRCDPISEHNRLYWYRQTLGQGPEFLTYFQNEAQLEKSRLLSDRFSAERPKGSFSTLEIQRTEQGDSAMYLCASSLEVSSEQYFGPGTRLTVT.

V usage is TRBV11-1 and J usage is TRBJ2-3, with 7 bases fitting TRBD1. This CDR3 region has 15 residues. Trimming at V came to 5 bases and at J to 1 base, leaving 6 bases not matched to a gene. Germline CDR1 and CDR2: SGHAT and FQDESV (reference sequence). CDR3 sequence reads: CASSHYGTGTDTQYF. The CDR3, as DNA: TGTGCCAGCAGCCACTACGGGACAGGCACAGATACGCAGTATTTT.

This rearrangement joins TRBV30 to TRBJ1-3; the D gene is possibly TRBD1 (6 bases). Germline CDR1 reads GTSNPN; CDR2 reads SVGIG (reference sequence). The length of the CDR3 is 13 residues. V was shortened by 8 bases and J by 4 bases, with 15 bases between the two germline ends. DNA for the CDR3: TGTGCCCGGTCAGGGGCCTTAGGAAACACCATATATTTT. This translates into CARSGALGNTIYF.

V is TRBV10-3 and J is TRBJ2-2; D remains ambiguous. The CDR3 has 12 amino acids. CDR1 and CDR2 from the germline V gene are ENHRY and SYGVKD. V was trimmed by 6 bases and J by 7 bases, leaving 9 bases between them. The CDR3: CAIRITSGELFF. The CDR3 region has the DNA TGTGCCATCAGAATCACCAGCGGGGAGCTGTTTTTT.

The CDR3 DNA follows: TGTGCCACCAGCAGAGAGAGGGGAAATCAGCCCCAGCATTTT. Translated, it gives CATSRERGNQPQHF. This rearrangement joins TRBV15 to TRBJ1-5, with a weak D call TRBD1 (5 bases). Deletions cut 0 bases from V and 4 bases from J, with 7 bases between. This CDR3 region has 14 residues. Germline CDR1 is LNHNV and CDR2 is YYDKDF (reference sequence).

A few counts support this clonotype. This chain uses TRBV11-2 with TRBJ2-1; D is unresolved. The ends were cut back, 2 bases at V and 13 bases at J, with 9 bases in the middle. Germline assignment: CDR1 SGHAT and CDR2 FQNNGV. The length of the CDR3 is 11 residues. This CDR3 reads CASSLRRAQFF. In DNA, the CDR3 is TGTGCCAGCAGCTTACGAAGGGCTCAGTTCTTC.

DNA of the CDR3: TGTGCCAGCAGTTATGCGCGGACTAGCGGGAGTTTTTTACAAGAGACCCAGTACTTC. Protein product: CASSYARTSGSFLQETQYF. The J gene is TRBJ2-5, the V gene TRBV12-3 or TRBV12-4; 13 bases are a match to TRBD2. Germline trimming cut 4 bases from V and 2 bases from J; bases unmatched to any gene: 13. The CDR3 is 19 amino acids.

The chain joins TRBV19 to TRBJ2-3; D might be TRBD2 (5 bases). Germline V CDR1 and CDR2: LNHDA, SQIVND (reference sequence). Between the trimmed V and J ends, which lost 4 bases and 1 base, there was a span of 18 bases. This CDR3 is 17 amino acids long. The CDR3 DNA reads TGTGCCAGTAGTACCGTGGGATGGAATAGCGGCACAGATACGCAGTATTTT. The encoded protein is CASSTVGWNSGTDTQYF. Using reference TRBV19 and TRBJ2-3 for the parts outside the CDR3, the full variable domain is DGGITQSPKYLFRKEGQNVTLSCEQNLNHDAMYWYRQDPGQGLRLIYYSQIVNDFQKGDIAEGYSVSREKKESFPLTVTSAQKNPTAFYLCASSTVGWNSGTDTQYFGPGTRLTVL.

This clonotype was seen more than once but under ten times. The rearrangement joins TRBV29-1 to TRBJ1-2, with D possibly TRBD1 on 5 matching bases. The V gene lost 4 bases and the J gene lost 5 bases, with 20 bases spanning the gap. The CDR3 runs 15 residues. CDR1 and CDR2 from the germline V gene are SQVTM and ANQGSEA. The CDR3 DNA reads as TGCAGCGTTGCCGAAGTGCACCTCGGGGGATATGGCTACACCTTC. The encoded protein is CSVAEVHLGGYGYTF.

Only a few counts were recorded for this clonotype. The rearrangement joins TRBV9 to TRBJ1-6, with D unresolved. Trimming took off 0 bases at V and 9 bases at J, with 7 bases between the two ends. From germline, CDR1 is SGDLS and CDR2 YYNGEE. The CDR3 is made up of 13 amino acids. In DNA, the CDR3 is TGTGCCAGCAGCGTAGCGGGGAGTTCACCCCTCCACTTT. Amino acid sequence: CASSVAGSSPLHF.

This clonotype has a handful of counts. The V call is TRBV11-2, the J call TRBJ2-3; 9 bases fit TRBD2. Germline V gene lookup returns CDR1 SGHAT and CDR2 FQNNGV. The V and J ends lost 0 bases and 4 bases, in that order; junction bases with no gene match: 8. The CDR3 runs 17 residues. DNA for the CDR3: TGTGCCAGCAGCTTAGAAGCGGGGGGCACTTCAGCAGATACGCAGTATTTT. The encoded protein is CASSLEAGGTSADTQYF.

The chain combines TRBV29-1 with TRBJ2-3; 10 bases are a match to TRBD2. Germline trimming cut 2 bases from V and 4 bases from J; bases unmatched to any gene: 0. The CDR3 length is 13 residues. Germline V gene sequence: CDR1 SQVTM, CDR2 ANQGSEA. The CDR3 spells CSVELAGADTQYF. CDR3 in DNA: TGCAGCGTTGAACTAGCGGGGGCAGATACGCAGTATTTT.

This clonotype was recorded at least ten times. The gene calls are TRBV12-3 or TRBV12-4 and TRBJ2-1; D unresolved. V was shortened by 7 bases and J by 0 bases, with 10 bases between the two germline ends. The CDR3 is 14 residues long. The CDR3 region has the DNA TGTGCCAGCACGACTGTCCTCTCCTACAATGAGCAGTTCTTC. It is translated as CASTTVLSYNEQFF.